This T cell receptor beta chain was identified in a study of shared clonotypes between healthy human individuals. Study summary: Used for every donor were three CD4 naive, three CD4 memory, two CD8 naive and one CD8 memory plate.

Data came from immunoSEQ multiplex PCR; TCRdb stores just in-frame clones and leaves some out. The sample lists 2 million to 3 million clones, 80% to 95% occurring once. This clonotype was obtained from a man between 18 and 29 years old in good health. Some clones in this sample may be carry-over from other donors' samples. Sequencing used naive CD4+ T cells from PBMCs. Indicated subset: CD45RA+ positively selected.

The CDR3 nucleotides read TGTGCCAGCCGGCTTCCGGACAGGTATTCCGACCTGGCACCCCTCCACTTT. Translating it yields CASRLPDRYSDLAPLHF. V and J are TRBV28 and TRBJ1-6; 7 bases map to TRBD1. Germline loops: CDR1 MDHEN, CDR2 SYDVKM. Losses at the gene ends were 8 bases for V and 11 bases for J; bases not matched to a gene: 21. The CDR3 spans 17 residues.